In this sample, the clone carrying this TCR beta chain turned up many times. The antigen is not known. During its preparation, the TCRbeta library received unique molecular identifiers. TCRdb re-called the PCR reads through MiXCR, storing one row per CDR3 protein. The data show a few hundred thousand distinct CDR3 sequences, 6.6% seen once. This specimen comes from a study of T-cell reconstitution after alpha-beta-depleted transplantation in children. Study-level results: Newly produced T cells mostly provided counts and TCRbeta diversity after one year, as hyperexpanded clones declined. Several hundred expanded graft clones reportedly gave rise to the alpha-beta T cells present about two months after transplant. There were some patients whose high TCRbeta diversity at day 60 came from surviving recipient T cells and thymic progenitors.

Germline assignment: CDR1 SEHNR and CDR2 FQNEAQ (reference sequence). The ends lost 5 bases at V and 3 bases at J; junction bases unmatched: 6. The CDR3 is 15 amino acids. The chain couples TRBV7-9 to TRBJ2-1; 8 bases are a match to TRBD2. The source is a boy under 10 years old with acute lymphoblastic leukemia, due to receive a stem cell transplant. The sample here was PBMCs, taken before TCRalphabeta/CD19-depleted stem cell transplant. The CDR3 here is CASSVSGVVYNEQFF. CDR3 DNA: TGTGCCAGCAGCGTTAGCGGGGTAGTCTACAATGAGCAGTTCTTC.